The next 27 T cell receptor beta chains were all read from a single sample in a study of shared clonotypes between healthy human individuals. The repertoire was sequenced with immunoSEQ multiplex PCR; TCRdb's copy has only in-frame clones and lacks some. Among 550,000 to 700,000 clones, roughly 73% were seen once, and the ten largest hold 1.5% to 2%. Sequencing was done on a sample of memory CD4+ T cells sorted from blood. Subset denoted: CD45RA-negative fraction. The receptor set was obtained from a woman between 25 and 40 years old in good health.

The chain carries TRBV27 and TRBJ1-2; D uncertain. V lost 2 bases and J 2 bases, leaving 9 bases between the germline ends. From germline, CDR1 is MNHEY and CDR2 SMNVEV (reference sequence). CDR3 length equals 14 residues. The CDR3 is CASSLSWENYGYTF. The CDR3 DNA reads TGTGCCAGCAGTTTAAGTTGGGAAAACTATGGCTACACCTTC.

V and J are TRBV28 and TRBJ1-2; TRBD1 might be the D (5 bases). V shed 5 bases and J shed 2 bases, with 15 bases lying between them. The germline V gene has CDR1 MDHEN and CDR2 SYDVKM. This CDR3 region has 15 residues. CDR3 nucleotide sequence: TGTGCCAGCAGTCCCCCGAGGGGCTCAAACTATGGCTACACCTTC. This translates into CASSPPRGSNYGYTF.

CDR3 in amino acids: CASSGGDEQFF. The CDR3 nucleotides are TGCGCCAGCAGCGGAGGGGATGAGCAGTTCTTC. The chain is built from TRBV5-1 and TRBJ2-1; D may be TRBD2 (6 bases). From germline, CDR1 is SGHRS and CDR2 YFSETQ. V dropped 4 bases and J dropped 8 bases, with 7 bases sitting between them. CDR3 length: 11 residues.

A note on this clone: A junction end diverges from the germline sequence, so it may reflect a read error. V gene TRBV25-1 combines with J gene TRBJ2-1, with 14 bases aligning to TRBD2. CDR3 length equals 14 residues. In germline, CDR1 is MGHDK, CDR2 SYGVNS. CDR3 residues: CASSEFGTSGSLLF. DNA of the CDR3: TGTGCCAGCAGTGAGTTCGGGACTAGCGGGAGTTTACTCTTC. The full variable domain, completed using reference TRBV25-1 and TRBJ2-1, is EADIYQTPRYLVIGTGKKITLECSQTMGHDKMYWYQQDPGMELHLIHYSYGVNSTEKGDLSSESTVSRIRTEHFPLTLESARPSHTSQYLCASSEFGTSGSLLFGPGTRLTVL.

This clone was seen a few times. J is TRBJ2-7 and V is TRBV6-1, with D uncertain. The CDR3 has 14 residues. CDR1 is MNHNS, CDR2 SASEGT, per germline. V lost 6 bases and J 0 bases, leaving 12 bases between the germline ends. CDR3 nucleotides: TGTGCCAGCAGGGCAAGTCTCGGCTCCTACGAGCAGTACTTC. This translates into CASRASLGSYEQYF.

V and J are TRBV6-5 and TRBJ2-1; no definite D call. This CDR3 region has 16 residues. Germline V lookup: CDR1 MNHEY, CDR2 SVGAGI. Trimming took 2 bases from V and 0 from J, leaving 11 bases between them. This CDR3 is CASSYQAESSYNEQFF. The CDR3 nucleotides read TGTGCCAGCAGTTACCAGGCGGAGAGCTCCTACAATGAGCAGTTCTTC.

CDR3 sequence reads: CASSSGGSKETQYF. Here the CDR3 DNA reads TGCGCCAGCAGCTCAGGGGGTTCTAAAGAGACCCAGTACTTC. The gene calls are TRBV5-1 and TRBJ2-5; 7 bases map to TRBD1. The V segment lost 3 bases and the J segment 3 bases; nucleotides outside the gene matches: 5. The CDR3 is 14 amino acids. CDR1 and CDR2 (germline): SGHRS, YFSETQ.

This chain uses TRBV6-4 with TRBJ2-7, with a possible D match to TRBD1 (5 bases). Germline CDR1 MRHNA, CDR2 SNTAGT. V lost 8 bases, J lost 3 bases, and 8 bases lay in between. This CDR3 comprises 11 residues. CDR3 residues: CASSTVYEQYF. The CDR3, as DNA: TGTGCCAGCTCGACAGTCTACGAGCAGTACTTC.

The chain links TRBV5-1 to TRBJ1-3; 8 nucleotides match TRBD1. J was trimmed by 0 bases and V by 0 bases; bases with no gene match: 5. The length of the CDR3 is 17 residues. Germline lookup yields CDR1 SGHRS and CDR2 YFSETQ. In nucleotides, the CDR3 is TGCGCCAGCAGCTTGGGACAGGGGCCGAGCTCTGGAAACACCATATATTTT. It encodes CASSLGQGPSSGNTIYF.

The V gene is TRBV7-2, the J gene TRBJ1-2; D unresolved. This CDR3 region has 15 residues. Germline lookup yields CDR1 SGHTA and CDR2 FQGNSA. Trimming stripped 2 bases from V and 2 bases from J, with 12 bases between. The CDR3 DNA reads as TGTGCCAGCAGCTTAAGTGGGCCCCCGAACTATGGCTACACCTTC. Its protein is CASSLSGPPNYGYTF.

A word on this clone: The sample has other DNA sequences that encode this CDR3 too. The chain couples TRBV14 to TRBJ2-7, with D possibly being TRBD1 or TRBD2 (6 bases each). The CDR3 has 15 residues. Germline V gives CDR1 SGHDN, CDR2 FVKESK. V lost 1 base to trimming and J lost 2 bases, with 12 bases between them. CDR3 DNA sequence: TGTGCCAGCAGCCAAGGTTCGGGGGCTGCCTACGAGCAGTACTTC. Translated, it gives CASSQGSGAAYEQYF.

The rearrangement joins TRBV30 to TRBJ1-2; no clear D. The V end was cut by 0 bases, the J end by 8 bases, with 16 bases between. Germline-derived CDR1 and CDR2 are GTSNPN and SVGIG (reference sequence). The CDR3 is 14 amino acids. CDR3 nucleotide sequence: TGTGCCTGGAGTGTAGATGAACAGCTAGAAGGCTACACCTTC. It yields the protein CAWSVDEQLEGYTF.

The chain carries TRBV25-1 and TRBJ2-1; 7 bases map to TRBD2. The J segment lost 7 bases and the V segment lost 1 base, leaving 10 bases of the junction unmatched. CDR1 is MGHDK and CDR2 is SYGVNS in the germline V gene. The CDR3 consists of 16 residues. The CDR3, as DNA: TGTGCCAGCAGTGAATTTGGGGAGCGGGGCAATAATGAGCAGTTCTTC. Translating gives CASSEFGERGNNEQFF.

This clone turned up a few times. This chain connects TRBV11-2 to TRBJ2-1, with 11 bases matching TRBD2. V dropped 6 bases and J dropped 8; count of bases not matched to a gene: 9. CDR3 length: 15 residues. CDR1 SGHAT and CDR2 FQNNGV come from the germline V gene. Here the CDR3 reads CASSSVLAGADEQFF. In nucleotides, the CDR3 is TGTGCCAGCAGTTCGGTACTAGCGGGAGCTGATGAGCAGTTCTTC.

This clone showed up just a few times. V gene TRBV7-9 combines with J gene TRBJ2-5, with D possibly TRBD1 on 6 matching bases. Trimming left V 10 bases short and J 0 bases short, with 12 bases between. The CDR3 length is 13 residues. Germline V CDR1 and CDR2: SEHNR, FQNEAQ (reference sequence). The CDR3 DNA follows: TGTGCCACAGGCTGGGGGCACCAAGAGACCCAGTACTTC. It translates to CATGWGHQETQYF.

The chain joins TRBV7-3 to TRBJ1-2; no firm D call. V dropped 4 bases and J dropped 6 bases, with 15 bases sitting between them. The germline gives CDR1 SGHTA, CDR2 FQGTGA. The CDR3 extends over 14 amino acids. This CDR3 reads CASSYSHQTDGYTF. CDR3 bases: TGTGCCAGCAGCTACTCCCACCAAACAGATGGCTACACCTTC. Using reference TRBV7-3 and TRBJ1-2 for the parts outside the CDR3, the full variable domain is GAGVSQTPSNKVTEKGKYVELRCDPISGHTALYWYRQSLGQGPEFLIYFQGTGAADDSGLPNDRFFAVRPEGSVSTLKIQRTERGDSAVYLCASSYSHQTDGYTFGSGTRLTVV.

The V call is TRBV28, the J call TRBJ2-5; 7 positions agree with TRBD1. V gave up 6 bases and J gave up 4 bases; unmatched junction bases: 5. Germline values: CDR1 MDHEN, CDR2 SYDVKM. The CDR3 has 13 amino acids. In DNA, the CDR3 is TGTGCCAGCAGGAAGACAGGGAGAGAGACCCAGTACTTC. It codes for CASRKTGRETQYF.

The chain links TRBV28 to TRBJ2-7, with 10 bases aligning to TRBD2. The CDR3 runs to 16 residues. In germline, CDR1 is MDHEN, CDR2 SYDVKM. V was pared by 6 bases and J by 2 bases, with 10 bases of the junction left unmatched. The CDR3 DNA reads TGTGCCAGCAGGCCGCCGGGACTAGCGAGCCCCTACGAGCAGTACTTC. Its protein product is CASRPPGLASPYEQYF. Using reference TRBV28 and TRBJ2-7 for the parts outside the CDR3, the full variable domain is DVKVTQSSRYLVKRTGEKVFLECVQDMDHENMFWYRQDPGLGLRLIYFSYDVKMKEKGDIPEGYSVSREKKERFSLILESASTNQTSMYLCASRPPGLASPYEQYFGPGTRLTVT.

The V call is TRBV6-1, the J call TRBJ1-2; the D gene is possibly TRBD1 (5 bases). Germline V gene lookup returns CDR1 MNHNS and CDR2 SASEGT. This CDR3 has 14 residues. V lost 6 bases and J 7 bases, leaving 18 bases between the germline ends. The CDR3 loop is CASRFVGAGIGYTF. The CDR3 nucleotides read TGTGCCAGCAGATTTGTCGGGGCCGGAATTGGCTACACCTTC.

V gene TRBV19 combines with J gene TRBJ2-7, with D possibly TRBD2 on 5 matching bases. The CDR3 totals 14 residues. From germline, CDR1 is LNHDA and CDR2 SQIVND (reference sequence). Trimming removed 6 bases from V and 6 bases from J, with 18 bases in between. This CDR3 is CASSSGRGSGEQYF. CDR3 nucleotides: TGTGCCAGTAGCTCTGGTCGGGGTTCGGGCGAGCAGTACTTC.

This clone was counted once. J is TRBJ2-3 and V is TRBV28; D is undetermined. This CDR3 is built from 12 residues. Between the trimmed V and J ends, which lost 5 bases and 2 bases, there was a span of 5 bases. Germline V CDR1 and CDR2: MDHEN, SYDVKM. DNA of the CDR3: TGTGCCAGCAGTCCAAACACAGATACGCAGTATTTT. Protein sequence: CASSPNTDTQYF. The full variable domain, its missing parts supplied by reference TRBV28 and TRBJ2-3, is DVKVTQSSRYLVKRTGEKVFLECVQDMDHENMFWYRQDPGLGLRLIYFSYDVKMKEKGDIPEGYSVSREKKERFSLILESASTNQTSMYLCASSPNTDTQYFGPGTRLTVL.

The chain couples TRBV5-1 to TRBJ1-1, with D hard to call. The CDR3 has 14 amino acids. The ends were cut back, 2 bases at V and 1 base at J, with 9 bases in the middle. The V gene's germline CDR1 is SGHRS and CDR2 YFSETQ. The CDR3 sequence is CASSFLVANTEAFF. The CDR3 DNA is TGCGCCAGCAGCTTCTTAGTGGCGAACACTGAAGCTTTCTTT. The entire variable domain, with the rest obtained from reference TRBV5-1 and TRBJ1-1, is as follows: KAGVTQTPRYLIKTRGQQVTLSCSPISGHRSVSWYQQTPGQGLQFLFEYFSETQRNKGNFPGRFSGRQFSNSRSEMNVSTLELGDSALYLCASSFLVANTEAFFGQGTRLTVV.

The chain employs TRBV2 and TRBJ2-1; 9 bases align to TRBD1. Germline assignment: CDR1 SNHLY and CDR2 FYNNEI. With 7 bases clipped from V and 1 base from J, the junction kept 5 bases outside the gene matches. The CDR3 sequence is 15 residues long. The CDR3 protein is CASITGGRSYNEQFF. In nucleotides, the CDR3 is TGTGCCAGCATAACAGGGGGCAGGTCCTACAATGAGCAGTTCTTC.

The genes are TRBV5-6 and TRBJ2-7; D not certain. Germline-derived CDR1 and CDR2 are SGHDT and YYEEEE. The CDR3 extends over 19 amino acids. With 4 bases removed from V and 12 bases from J, the gap between germline ends came to 38 bases. CDR3 residues: CASSPVLSRIPVLVFFPYF. The CDR3 DNA follows: TGTGCCAGCAGCCCCGTACTAAGCAGGATTCCGGTTCTGGTTTTTTTTCCGTACTTC.

The V and J genes are TRBV5-1 and TRBJ2-1, with 7 positions matching TRBD2. J lost 6 bases, V lost 7 bases, and 13 bases had no gene match. Germline CDR1 is SGHRS and CDR2 is YFSETQ. The CDR3 length is 15 residues. The CDR3 DNA follows: TGCGCCAGCCGTCCTCAGGACGCTAGCGGCAATGAGCAGTTCTTC. It specifies CASRPQDASGNEQFF.

The rearrangement uses TRBV6-1 and TRBJ1-2; 12 bases align to TRBD1. The CDR3 contains 16 residues. The trim removed 3 bases at V and 6 bases at J, leaving 8 bases unmatched. In germline, CDR1 is MNHNS, CDR2 SASEGT. The CDR3 bases are TGTGCCAGCAGTGACCCAGGGACAGGGGGCGCCGATGGCTACACCTTC. It encodes CASSDPGTGGADGYTF.

J is TRBJ1-4 and V is TRBV10-2, with 9 positions matching TRBD1. Germline assignment: CDR1 WSHSY and CDR2 SAAADI. The CDR3 is 19 residues long. With V trimmed by 3 bases and J by 8 bases, 19 bases remained unmatched. This CDR3 reads CASSDTRGTGRTPKEKLFF. CDR3 coding DNA: TGCGCCAGCAGTGACACCCGAGGGACAGGGAGGACGCCCAAGGAAAAACTGTTTTTT.